This is a list of T cell receptor beta chains from one sample in a study of T cells in Graves' hyperthyroidism and ophthalmopathy. TCRdb used MiXCR to reprocess the multiplex PCR reads, holding one entry per CDR3 protein. The data show 350,000 or so distinct CDR3 sequences, with roughly 23% seen just once and over 45% held by the top ten. The sample consisted of blood. These receptors were taken from a woman aged 45-65 years with Graves' hyperthyroidism. Each CDR3 is given with its conserved first and last residue. The D gene is left open where the match is weak. Some rows have no size entry. The others give once, few or many, or a class for an expanded clone.

D: .
J: TRBJ2-7
V: TRBV29-1
size: few
CDR3: CSVEGGTKYEQYF
DNA: TGCAGCGTTGAAGGGGGGACAAAATACGAGCAGTACTTC

D: .
J: TRBJ2-7
V: TRBV7-9
size: .
CDR3: CASSFFEDPEQYF
DNA: TGTGCCAGCAGCTTCTTCGAAGATCCCGAGCAGTACTTC

D: .
J: TRBJ2-4
V: TRBV29-1
size: once
CDR3: CSVLENIQYF
DNA: TGCAGCGTACTCGAAAACATTCAGTACTTC

D: TRBD1
J: TRBJ1-2
V: TRBV5-1
size: few
CDR3: CASSSGDRNYGYTF
DNA: TGCGCCAGCAGCTCGGGGGACAGAAACTATGGCTACACCTTC

D: .
J: TRBJ1-4
V: TRBV28
size: few
CDR3: CASSHPADSYEKLFF
DNA: TGTGCCAGCAGTCACCCCGCGGACAGTTATGAAAAACTGTTTTTT

D: .
J: TRBJ2-7
V: TRBV15
size: .
CDR3: CATSKDRDTPYEQYF
DNA: TGTGCCACCAGCAAAGACCGGGACACTCCCTACGAGCAGTACTTC

D: TRBD2
J: TRBJ2-1
V: TRBV15
size: .
CDR3: CATSRNPGLATLLYNEQFF
DNA: TGTGCCACCAGCAGAAACCCGGGACTAGCGACTCTCCTTTACAATGAGCAGTTCTTC

D: .
J: TRBJ1-5
V: TRBV6-2/TRBV6-3
size: .
CDR3: CASRGQASNQPQHF
DNA: TGTGCCAGTCGTGGGCAGGCTAGCAATCAGCCCCAGCATTTT

D: .
J: TRBJ1-1
V: TRBV20-1
size: many
CDR3: CSARGGNTEAFF
DNA: TGCAGTGCTAGGGGTGGGAACACTGAAGCTTTCTTT

D: .
J: TRBJ1-2
V: TRBV7-6
size: .
CDR3: CASSSPSAHGYTF
DNA: TGTGCCAGCAGCTCCCCCTCGGCCCATGGCTACACCTTC

D: .
J: TRBJ1-2
V: TRBV28
size: many
CDR3: CASSLGVANYGYTF
DNA: TGTGCCAGCAGCCTCGGGGTCGCTAACTATGGCTACACCTTC

D: .
J: TRBJ2-3
V: TRBV18
size: many
CDR3: CASSPSPWSTDTQYF
DNA: TGTGCCAGCTCACCAAGCCCCTGGAGCACAGATACGCAGTATTTT

D: .
J: TRBJ2-5
V: TRBV18
size: many
CDR3: CASSREVWQETQYF
DNA: TGTGCCAGCTCACGGGAGGTTTGGCAAGAGACCCAGTACTTC

D: TRBD2
J: TRBJ2-6
V: TRBV6-1
size: many
CDR3: CAGTGLAGASGANVLTF
DNA: TGTGCCGGCACGGGACTAGCGGGGGCCTCTGGGGCCAACGTCCTGACTTTC

D: .
J: TRBJ1-5
V: TRBV24-1
size: .
CDR3: CATSERPFSSNQPQHF
DNA: TGTGCCACCAGTGAGAGACCGTTTAGTAGCAATCAGCCCCAGCATTTT

D: .
J: TRBJ2-6
V: TRBV2
size: .
CDR3: CASSEATRRRSGANVLTF
DNA: TGTGCCAGCAGTGAAGCGACGCGTCGGCGCTCTGGGGCCAACGTCCTGACTTTC

D: TRBD2
J: TRBJ2-1
V: TRBV15
size: .
CDR3: CATSPSTSINEQFF
DNA: TGTGCCACCAGTCCCTCGACTAGCATCAATGAGCAGTTCTTC

D: .
J: TRBJ1-2
V: TRBV27
size: many
CDR3: CASSLGGNYGYTF
DNA: TGTGCCAGCAGTTTAGGGGGAAACTATGGCTACACCTTC

D: .
J: TRBJ1-1
V: TRBV12-3/TRBV12-4
size: many
CDR3: CASSSYTEAFF
DNA: TGTGCCAGCAGTTCCTACACTGAAGCTTTCTTT

D: TRBD1
J: TRBJ1-1
V: TRBV2
size: many
CDR3: CASMGQGAPEAFF
DNA: TGTGCCAGCATGGGACAGGGGGCCCCTGAAGCTTTCTTT

D: .
J: TRBJ1-2
V: TRBV4-2
size: many
CDR3: CASSQDEKAGYTF
DNA: TGTGCCAGCAGCCAAGATGAGAAGGCTGGCTACACCTTC

D: TRBD1
J: TRBJ1-4
V: TRBV19
size: few
CDR3: CASSPGTGRERKLFF
DNA: TGTGCCAGTAGTCCGGGGACAGGGCGTGAACGAAAACTGTTTTTT

D: TRBD2
J: TRBJ2-3
V: TRBV20-1
size: few
CDR3: CSASSLGTSGRAENTDTQYF
DNA: TGCAGTGCTAGTTCCCTCGGGACTAGCGGGAGGGCCGAAAACACAGATACGCAGTATTTT

D: .
J: TRBJ2-2
V: TRBV30
size: few
CDR3: CAWSLARELFF
DNA: TGTGCCTGGAGTTTGGCCCGGGAGCTGTTTTTT

D: TRBD2
J: TRBJ2-5
V: TRBV3-1
size: many
CDR3: CASSQDLAGGQETQYF
DNA: TGTGCCAGCAGCCAAGATCTAGCGGGGGGACAAGAGACCCAGTACTTC

D: .
J: TRBJ2-3
V: TRBV7-9
size: few
CDR3: CASSPIDTQYF
DNA: TGTGCCAGCAGCCCGATAGATACGCAGTATTTT

D: .
J: TRBJ1-1
V: TRBV5-1
size: many
CDR3: CASSLSGTKNTEAFF
DNA: TGCGCCAGCAGCTTGTCGGGGACCAAGAACACTGAAGCTTTCTTT

D: TRBD2
J: TRBJ2-3
V: TRBV28
size: many
CDR3: CATRSGSWVTDTQYF
DNA: TGTGCCACACGTAGCGGGAGTTGGGTAACAGATACGCAGTATTTT

D: .
J: TRBJ2-3
V: TRBV12-3/TRBV12-4
size: few
CDR3: CASSLGGWSTDTRYF
DNA: TGTGCCAGCAGTTTAGGGGGTTGGAGCACAGATACGCGGTATTTT

D: .
J: TRBJ2-7
V: TRBV15
size: many
CDR3: CATSRDPGFIYEQYF
DNA: TGTGCCACCAGCAGAGATCCAGGGTTTATATACGAGCAGTACTTC

D: TRBD2
J: TRBJ2-1
V: TRBV2
size: many
CDR3: CASSFSGLANEQFF
DNA: TGTGCCAGCAGCTTCTCCGGACTAGCCAATGAGCAGTTCTTC

D: .
J: TRBJ2-1
V: TRBV28
size: .
CDR3: CASSGRGRSSAYEQFF
DNA: TGTGCCAGCAGTGGGAGGGGGCGGTCTAGCGCCTACGAGCAGTTCTTC

D: TRBD2
J: TRBJ2-3
V: TRBV20-1
size: few
CDR3: CSAPLAGGTDTQYF
DNA: TGCAGTGCACCGCTAGCGGGTGGCACAGATACGCAGTATTTT

D: .
J: TRBJ2-2
V: TRBV5-6
size: .
CDR3: CASRGSTGELFF
DNA: TGTGCCAGCAGGGGGAGCACCGGGGAGCTGTTTTTT

D: .
J: TRBJ2-2
V: TRBV28
size: many
CDR3: CASSRLTGELFF
DNA: TGTGCCAGCAGTCGATTGACCGGGGAGCTGTTTTTT

D: .
J: TRBJ2-1
V: TRBV25-1
size: many
CDR3: CASSERHGSYNEQFF
DNA: TGTGCCAGCAGTGAGAGACACGGCTCCTACAATGAGCAGTTCTTC

D: .
J: TRBJ1-2
V: TRBV30
size: many
CDR3: CAWSVQLANYGYTF
DNA: TGTGCCTGGAGTGTACAACTAGCTAACTATGGCTACACCTTC

D: .
J: TRBJ1-6
V: TRBV19
size: .
CDR3: CASRVGTPSSPLHF
DNA: TGTGCCAGTAGGGTAGGGACTCCGTCCTCACCCCTCCACTTT

D: TRBD2
J: TRBJ2-3
V: TRBV14
size: few
CDR3: CASSPGLAGGLSTDTQYF
DNA: TGTGCCAGCAGCCCTGGACTAGCGGGAGGCCTTAGCACAGATACGCAGTATTTT

D: .
J: TRBJ1-1
V: TRBV5-5
size: .
CDR3: CASSFYRRGVTEAFF
DNA: TGTGCCAGCAGCTTCTACAGAAGGGGCGTCACTGAAGCTTTCTTT

D: .
J: TRBJ2-5
V: TRBV7-9
size: many
CDR3: CASSLGDSGRETQYF
DNA: TGTGCCAGCAGCTTAGGGGACTCAGGGAGAGAGACCCAGTACTTC

D: .
J: TRBJ2-2
V: TRBV28
size: .
CDR3: CASSSLTGGNTGELFF
DNA: TGTGCCAGCAGTTCATTGACAGGAGGGAACACCGGGGAGCTGTTTTTT

D: TRBD1
J: TRBJ1-1
V: TRBV18
size: many
CDR3: CASSPPRDRATEAFF
DNA: TGTGCCAGCTCACCGCCCCGGGACAGGGCCACTGAAGCTTTCTTT

D: .
J: TRBJ2-3
V: TRBV7-9
size: few
CDR3: CASSPRRGGNTDTQYF
DNA: TGTGCCAGCAGCCCCCGGCGGGGCGGGAACACAGATACGCAGTATTTT

D: TRBD1
J: TRBJ1-6
V: TRBV30
size: many
CDR3: CAWSVRRGQDSPLHF
DNA: TGTGCCTGGAGTGTACGCAGGGGGCAGGATTCACCCCTCCACTTT

D: .
J: TRBJ2-3
V: TRBV10-2
size: many
CDR3: CASRGPVSSTDTQYF
DNA: TGCGCCAGCAGGGGGCCTGTGTCTAGCACAGATACGCAGTATTTT

D: .
J: TRBJ2-2
V: TRBV7-3
size: many
CDR3: CASSPLGTGELFF
DNA: TGTGCCAGCAGCCCTCTGGGAACCGGGGAGCTGTTTTTT

D: .
J: TRBJ2-1
V: TRBV28
size: many
CDR3: CASTSHLYNEQFF
DNA: TGTGCCAGCACCTCCCATCTATACAATGAGCAGTTCTTC

D: TRBD1
J: TRBJ2-7
V: TRBV19
size: .
CDR3: CASRAGGAYEQYF
DNA: TGTGCCAGTAGAGCAGGGGGCGCGTACGAGCAGTACTTC

D: .
J: TRBJ2-2
V: TRBV12-3/TRBV12-4
size: few
CDR3: CASSLGLGLDTGELFF
DNA: TGTGCCAGCAGTTTGGGGCTCGGGCTAGACACCGGGGAGCTGTTTTTT

D: .
J: TRBJ1-2
V: TRBV5-1
size: .
CDR3: CASSLGNGNYGYTF
DNA: TGCGCCAGCAGCCTTGGGAACGGAAACTATGGCTACACCTTC

D: .
J: TRBJ1-1
V: TRBV7-9
size: many
CDR3: CASSLAREVEAFF
DNA: TGTGCCAGCAGCTTAGCGCGAGAAGTTGAAGCTTTCTTT

D: TRBD1
J: TRBJ1-4
V: TRBV6-1
size: few
CDR3: CASRRQGLGATNEKLFF
DNA: TGTGCCAGCAGACGACAGGGGCTTGGGGCAACTAATGAAAAACTGTTTTTT

D: .
J: TRBJ2-1
V: TRBV7-6
size: few
CDR3: CASSPSTEQFF
DNA: TGTGCCAGCAGCCCCTCCACTGAGCAGTTCTTC

D: .
J: TRBJ2-1
V: TRBV30
size: .
CDR3: CAWREFPSNEQFF
DNA: TGTGCCTGGAGGGAGTTTCCCTCCAATGAGCAGTTCTTC

D: TRBD1
J: TRBJ2-6
V: TRBV2
size: many
CDR3: CASSQDRGLGANVLTF
DNA: TGTGCCAGCAGTCAAGACAGGGGGCTCGGGGCCAACGTCCTGACTTTC

D: .
J: TRBJ2-5
V: TRBV28
size: many
CDR3: CASSLQEETQYF
DNA: TGTGCCAGCAGTTTACAGGAAGAGACCCAGTACTTC

D: .
J: TRBJ2-7
V: TRBV5-1
size: few
CDR3: CASSLRTDYEQYF
DNA: TGCGCCAGCAGCCTCCGGACAGACTACGAGCAGTACTTC

D: .
J: TRBJ2-7
V: TRBV30
size: few
CDR3: CAWTGQNSYEQYF
DNA: TGTGCCTGGACGGGACAAAACTCCTACGAGCAGTACTTC

D: .
J: TRBJ2-3
V: TRBV19
size: .
CDR3: CASSINRESTDTQYF
DNA: TGTGCCAGTAGTATAAACAGGGAAAGCACAGATACGCAGTATTTT